The clone carrying this TCR beta chain was counted many times. Its antigen is unknown. This record belongs to a study of Graves' ophthalmopathy and Graves' hyperthyroidism. Study-level findings and limits: Blood also harbored most expanded thyroid clonotypes above 0.001 frequency.

RNA transcripts served as template for amplifying TCR beta CDR3 sequences. The authors performed first-round RT-PCR with HTBI primers and then a second-round multiplex PCR. TCRdb reprocessed the multiplex PCR reads via MiXCR and lists one record per CDR3 protein. The table includes 650,000 to 900,000 distinct CDR3 sequences, 35% to 50% detected once. V lost 5 bases, J lost 0 bases, and 8 bases lay in between. This CDR3 is 14 amino acids long. Looked up from germline, CDR1 is SQVTM and CDR2 is ANQGSEA. The V gene is TRBV29-1, the J gene TRBJ1-6, with D unclear. This sequence was found in an adult man with Graves' ophthalmopathy. Material for sequencing was peripheral blood. CDR3 sequence (DNA): TGCAGCGTTAAGGAGAGCTCCTATAATTCACCCCTCCACTTT. It translates to CSVKESSYNSPLHF. Variable domain in full (rest from reference TRBV29-1 and TRBJ1-6): SAVISQKPSRDICQRGTSLTIQCQVDSQVTMMFWYRQQPGQSLTLIATANQGSEATYESGFVIDKFPISRPNLTFSTLTVSNMSPEDSSIYLCSVKESSYNSPLHFGNGTRLTVT.